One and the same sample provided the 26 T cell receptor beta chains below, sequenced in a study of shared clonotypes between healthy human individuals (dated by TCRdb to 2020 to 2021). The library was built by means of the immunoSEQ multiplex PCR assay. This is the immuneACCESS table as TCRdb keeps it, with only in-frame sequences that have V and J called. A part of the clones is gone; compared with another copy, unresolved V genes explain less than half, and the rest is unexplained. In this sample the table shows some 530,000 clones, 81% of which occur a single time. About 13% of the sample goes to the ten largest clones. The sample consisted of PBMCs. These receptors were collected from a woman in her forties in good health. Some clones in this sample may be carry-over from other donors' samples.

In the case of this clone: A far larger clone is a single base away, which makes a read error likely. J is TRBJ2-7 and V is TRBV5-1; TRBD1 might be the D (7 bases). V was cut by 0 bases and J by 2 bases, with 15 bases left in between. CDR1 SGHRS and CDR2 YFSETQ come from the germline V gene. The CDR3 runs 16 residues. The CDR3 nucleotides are TGCGCCAGCAGCTTGGCCCAGGGGGGAACCACCTACGAGCAGTACTTC. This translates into CASSLAQGGTTYEQYF.

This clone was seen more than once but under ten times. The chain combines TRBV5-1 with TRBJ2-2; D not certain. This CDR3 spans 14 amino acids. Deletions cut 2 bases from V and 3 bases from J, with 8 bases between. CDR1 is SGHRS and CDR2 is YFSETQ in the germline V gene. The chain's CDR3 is CASSFDGDTGELFF. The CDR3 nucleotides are TGCGCCAGCAGCTTCGATGGGGACACCGGGGAGCTGTTTTTT.

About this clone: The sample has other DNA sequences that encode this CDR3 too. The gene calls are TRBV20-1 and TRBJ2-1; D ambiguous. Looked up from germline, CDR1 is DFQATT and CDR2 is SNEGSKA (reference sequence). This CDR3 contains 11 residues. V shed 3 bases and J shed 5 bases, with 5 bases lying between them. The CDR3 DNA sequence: TGCAGTGCTAGTGGTGACAATGAGCAGTTCTTC. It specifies CSASGDNEQFF.

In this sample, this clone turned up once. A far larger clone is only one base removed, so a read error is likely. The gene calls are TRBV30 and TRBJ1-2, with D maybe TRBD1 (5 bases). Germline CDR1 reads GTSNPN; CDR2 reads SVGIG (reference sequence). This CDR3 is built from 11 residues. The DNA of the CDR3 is TGTGCCTGGGGACCCTCCCGGGGCTACTCCTTC. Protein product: CAWGPSRGYSF.

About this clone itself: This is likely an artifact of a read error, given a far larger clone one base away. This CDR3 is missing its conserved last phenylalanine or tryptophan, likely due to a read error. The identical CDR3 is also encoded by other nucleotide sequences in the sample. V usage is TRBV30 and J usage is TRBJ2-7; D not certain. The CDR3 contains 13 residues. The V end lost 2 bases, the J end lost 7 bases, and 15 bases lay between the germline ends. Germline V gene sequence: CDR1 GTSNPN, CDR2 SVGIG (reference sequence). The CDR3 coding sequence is TGTGCCTGGAGTATTGCTACCCCGGGTGAGCAGTACTTA. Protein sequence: CAWSIATPGEQYL.

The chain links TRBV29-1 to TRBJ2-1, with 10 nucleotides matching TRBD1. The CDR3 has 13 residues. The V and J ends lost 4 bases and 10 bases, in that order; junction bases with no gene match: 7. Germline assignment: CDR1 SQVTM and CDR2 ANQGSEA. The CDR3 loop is CSVVGTGVGEQFF. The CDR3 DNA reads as TGCAGCGTTGTTGGGACAGGGGTAGGAGAGCAGTTCTTC.

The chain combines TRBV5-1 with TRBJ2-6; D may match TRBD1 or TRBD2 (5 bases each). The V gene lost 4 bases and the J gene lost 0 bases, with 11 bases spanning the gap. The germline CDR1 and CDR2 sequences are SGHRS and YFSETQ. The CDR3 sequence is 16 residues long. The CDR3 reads CASSQMGDSGANVLTF. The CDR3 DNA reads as TGCGCCAGCAGCCAAATGGGGGACTCTGGGGCCAACGTCCTGACTTTC.

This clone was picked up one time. CDR3: CAWSTGQSYEQYF. The DNA of the CDR3 is TGTGCCTGGTCTACGGGACAGTCCTACGAGCAGTACTTC. V usage is TRBV30 and J usage is TRBJ2-7; TRBD1 matches 7 bases. The CDR3 contains 13 residues. The V and J ends lost 5 bases and 1 base, in that order; junction bases with no gene match: 5. The germline V gene has CDR1 GTSNPN and CDR2 SVGIG (reference sequence).

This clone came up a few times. The CDR3 reads CASSLSGTGVGNEQFF. In DNA, the CDR3 is TGTGCCAGCAGCTTATCCGGGACAGGGGTTGGCAATGAGCAGTTCTTC. The rearrangement links TRBV7-3 to TRBJ2-1; 10 bases agree with TRBD1. CDR3 length: 16 residues. The V segment lost 2 bases and the J segment 6 bases; nucleotides outside the gene matches: 7. Looked up from germline, CDR1 is SGHTA and CDR2 is FQGTGA.

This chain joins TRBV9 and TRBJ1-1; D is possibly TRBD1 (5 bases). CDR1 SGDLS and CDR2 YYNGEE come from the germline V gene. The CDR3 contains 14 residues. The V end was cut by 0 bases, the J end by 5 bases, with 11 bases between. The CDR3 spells CASSVGGTGTEAFF. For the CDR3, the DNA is TGTGCCAGCAGCGTAGGGGGGACCGGAACTGAAGCTTTCTTT.

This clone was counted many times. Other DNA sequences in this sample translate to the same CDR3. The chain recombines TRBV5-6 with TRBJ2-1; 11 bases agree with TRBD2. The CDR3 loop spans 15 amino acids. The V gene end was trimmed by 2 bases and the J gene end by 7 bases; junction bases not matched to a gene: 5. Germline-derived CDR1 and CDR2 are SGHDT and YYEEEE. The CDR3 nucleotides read TGTGCCAGCAGCTTACTAGCGGGAGTAGTAAATGAGCAGTTCTTC. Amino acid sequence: CASSLLAGVVNEQFF.

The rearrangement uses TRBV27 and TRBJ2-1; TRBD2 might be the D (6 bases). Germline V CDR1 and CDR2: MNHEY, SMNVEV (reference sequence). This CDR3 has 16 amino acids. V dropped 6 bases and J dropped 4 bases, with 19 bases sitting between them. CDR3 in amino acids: CASSPSPRDAYNEQFF. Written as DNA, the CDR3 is TGTGCCAGCAGCCCATCCCCGCGGGATGCTTACAATGAGCAGTTCTTC.

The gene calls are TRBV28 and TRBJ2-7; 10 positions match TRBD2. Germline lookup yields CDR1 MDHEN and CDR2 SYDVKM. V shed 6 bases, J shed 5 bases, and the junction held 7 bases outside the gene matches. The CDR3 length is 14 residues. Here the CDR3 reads CASRTSGRVDEQYF. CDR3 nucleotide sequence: TGTGCCAGCAGAACAAGCGGGAGGGTCGACGAGCAGTACTTC.

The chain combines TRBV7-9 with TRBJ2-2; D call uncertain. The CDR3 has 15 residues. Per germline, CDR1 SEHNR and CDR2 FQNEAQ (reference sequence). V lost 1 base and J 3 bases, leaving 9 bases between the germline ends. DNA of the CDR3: TGTGCCAGCAGCTTAGGGGGATTGTACACCGGGGAGCTGTTTTTT. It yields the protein CASSLGGLYTGELFF.

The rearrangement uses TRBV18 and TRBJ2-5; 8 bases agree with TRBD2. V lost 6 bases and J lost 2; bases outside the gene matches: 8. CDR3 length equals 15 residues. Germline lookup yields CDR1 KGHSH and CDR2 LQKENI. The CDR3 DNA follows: TGTGCCAGCTCCCGCCTACTAGCGGATCAAGAGACCCAGTACTTC. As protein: CASSRLLADQETQYF.

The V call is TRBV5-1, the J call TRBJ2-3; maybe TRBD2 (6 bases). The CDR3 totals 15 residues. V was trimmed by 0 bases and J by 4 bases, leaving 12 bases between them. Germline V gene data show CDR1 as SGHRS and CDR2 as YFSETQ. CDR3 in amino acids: CASSLATSSSDTQYF. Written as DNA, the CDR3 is TGCGCCAGCAGCTTGGCCACTAGCTCGTCAGATACGCAGTATTTT.

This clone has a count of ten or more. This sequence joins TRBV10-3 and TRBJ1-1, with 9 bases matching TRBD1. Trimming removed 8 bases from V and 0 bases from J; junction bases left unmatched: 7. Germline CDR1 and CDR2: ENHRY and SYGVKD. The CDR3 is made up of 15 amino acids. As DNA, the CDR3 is TGTGCCATCGGGGGACAGGGAACCTTGAACACTGAAGCTTTCTTT. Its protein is CAIGGQGTLNTEAFF.

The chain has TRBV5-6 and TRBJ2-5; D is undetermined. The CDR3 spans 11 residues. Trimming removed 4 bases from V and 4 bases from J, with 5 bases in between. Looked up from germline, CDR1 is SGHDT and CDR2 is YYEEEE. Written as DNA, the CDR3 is TGTGCCAGCAGCGTAAGAGAGACCCAGTACTTC. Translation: CASSVRETQYF.

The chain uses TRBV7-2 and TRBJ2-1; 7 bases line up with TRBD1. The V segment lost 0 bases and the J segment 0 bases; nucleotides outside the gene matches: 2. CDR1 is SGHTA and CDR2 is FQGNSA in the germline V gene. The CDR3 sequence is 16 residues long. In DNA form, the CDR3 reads TGTGCCAGCAGCTTAGCACAGGGGTACTCCTACAATGAGCAGTTCTTC. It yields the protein CASSLAQGYSYNEQFF.

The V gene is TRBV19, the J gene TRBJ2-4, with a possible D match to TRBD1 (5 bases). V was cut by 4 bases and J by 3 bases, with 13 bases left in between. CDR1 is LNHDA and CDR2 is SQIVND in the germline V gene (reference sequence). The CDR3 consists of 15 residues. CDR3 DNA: TGTGCCAGTAGTAGCAGGGTTTACGGCAAAAACATTCAGTACTTC. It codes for CASSSRVYGKNIQYF.

CDR3 nucleotide sequence: TGTGCCAGCAGGGTTGGACAGGCAAGTGGCTACGAGCAGTACTTC. The encoded protein is CASRVGQASGYEQYF. The chain links TRBV6-1 to TRBJ2-7; 7 bases are a match to TRBD1. This CDR3 is 15 amino acids long. Germline CDR1 and CDR2: MNHNS and SASEGT. Germline trimming cut 6 bases from V and 3 bases from J; bases unmatched to any gene: 11.

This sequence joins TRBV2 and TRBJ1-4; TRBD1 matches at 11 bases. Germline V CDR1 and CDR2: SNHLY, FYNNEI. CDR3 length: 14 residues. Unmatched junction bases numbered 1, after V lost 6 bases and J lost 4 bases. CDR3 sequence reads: CASSGTGGNEKLFF. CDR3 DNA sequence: TGTGCCAGCAGCGGGACAGGGGGTAATGAAAAACTGTTTTTT.

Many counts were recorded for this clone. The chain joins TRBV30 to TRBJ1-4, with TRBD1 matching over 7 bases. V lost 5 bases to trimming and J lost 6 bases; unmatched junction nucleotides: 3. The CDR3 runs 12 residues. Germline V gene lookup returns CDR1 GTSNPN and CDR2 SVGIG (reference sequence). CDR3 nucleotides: TGTGCCTGGGGAGACAGGGATGAAAAACTGTTTTTT. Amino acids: CAWGDRDEKLFF.

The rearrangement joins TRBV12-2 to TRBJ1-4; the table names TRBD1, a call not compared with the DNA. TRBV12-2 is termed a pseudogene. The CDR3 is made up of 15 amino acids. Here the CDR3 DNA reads TGTGCAAGTCGCTTCCGACAGGCCCCCAATGAAAAACTGTTTTTT. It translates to CASRFRQAPNEKLFF.

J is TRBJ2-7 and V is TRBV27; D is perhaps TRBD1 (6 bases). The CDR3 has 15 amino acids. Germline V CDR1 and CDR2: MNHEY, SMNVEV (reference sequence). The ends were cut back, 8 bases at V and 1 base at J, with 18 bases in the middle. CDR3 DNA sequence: TGTGCCAGCTCACTAACCGGGACACTTTCCTACGAGCAGTACTTC. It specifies CASSLTGTLSYEQYF.

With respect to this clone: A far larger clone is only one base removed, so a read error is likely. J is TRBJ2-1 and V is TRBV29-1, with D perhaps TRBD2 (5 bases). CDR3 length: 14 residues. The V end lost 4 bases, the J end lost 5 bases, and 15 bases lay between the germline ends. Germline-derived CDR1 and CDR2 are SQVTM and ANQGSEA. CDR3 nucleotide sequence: TGCAGCGTTGCAATGGACTTCATTAACAATGAGCAGTTCTTC. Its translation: CSVAMDFINNEQFF.